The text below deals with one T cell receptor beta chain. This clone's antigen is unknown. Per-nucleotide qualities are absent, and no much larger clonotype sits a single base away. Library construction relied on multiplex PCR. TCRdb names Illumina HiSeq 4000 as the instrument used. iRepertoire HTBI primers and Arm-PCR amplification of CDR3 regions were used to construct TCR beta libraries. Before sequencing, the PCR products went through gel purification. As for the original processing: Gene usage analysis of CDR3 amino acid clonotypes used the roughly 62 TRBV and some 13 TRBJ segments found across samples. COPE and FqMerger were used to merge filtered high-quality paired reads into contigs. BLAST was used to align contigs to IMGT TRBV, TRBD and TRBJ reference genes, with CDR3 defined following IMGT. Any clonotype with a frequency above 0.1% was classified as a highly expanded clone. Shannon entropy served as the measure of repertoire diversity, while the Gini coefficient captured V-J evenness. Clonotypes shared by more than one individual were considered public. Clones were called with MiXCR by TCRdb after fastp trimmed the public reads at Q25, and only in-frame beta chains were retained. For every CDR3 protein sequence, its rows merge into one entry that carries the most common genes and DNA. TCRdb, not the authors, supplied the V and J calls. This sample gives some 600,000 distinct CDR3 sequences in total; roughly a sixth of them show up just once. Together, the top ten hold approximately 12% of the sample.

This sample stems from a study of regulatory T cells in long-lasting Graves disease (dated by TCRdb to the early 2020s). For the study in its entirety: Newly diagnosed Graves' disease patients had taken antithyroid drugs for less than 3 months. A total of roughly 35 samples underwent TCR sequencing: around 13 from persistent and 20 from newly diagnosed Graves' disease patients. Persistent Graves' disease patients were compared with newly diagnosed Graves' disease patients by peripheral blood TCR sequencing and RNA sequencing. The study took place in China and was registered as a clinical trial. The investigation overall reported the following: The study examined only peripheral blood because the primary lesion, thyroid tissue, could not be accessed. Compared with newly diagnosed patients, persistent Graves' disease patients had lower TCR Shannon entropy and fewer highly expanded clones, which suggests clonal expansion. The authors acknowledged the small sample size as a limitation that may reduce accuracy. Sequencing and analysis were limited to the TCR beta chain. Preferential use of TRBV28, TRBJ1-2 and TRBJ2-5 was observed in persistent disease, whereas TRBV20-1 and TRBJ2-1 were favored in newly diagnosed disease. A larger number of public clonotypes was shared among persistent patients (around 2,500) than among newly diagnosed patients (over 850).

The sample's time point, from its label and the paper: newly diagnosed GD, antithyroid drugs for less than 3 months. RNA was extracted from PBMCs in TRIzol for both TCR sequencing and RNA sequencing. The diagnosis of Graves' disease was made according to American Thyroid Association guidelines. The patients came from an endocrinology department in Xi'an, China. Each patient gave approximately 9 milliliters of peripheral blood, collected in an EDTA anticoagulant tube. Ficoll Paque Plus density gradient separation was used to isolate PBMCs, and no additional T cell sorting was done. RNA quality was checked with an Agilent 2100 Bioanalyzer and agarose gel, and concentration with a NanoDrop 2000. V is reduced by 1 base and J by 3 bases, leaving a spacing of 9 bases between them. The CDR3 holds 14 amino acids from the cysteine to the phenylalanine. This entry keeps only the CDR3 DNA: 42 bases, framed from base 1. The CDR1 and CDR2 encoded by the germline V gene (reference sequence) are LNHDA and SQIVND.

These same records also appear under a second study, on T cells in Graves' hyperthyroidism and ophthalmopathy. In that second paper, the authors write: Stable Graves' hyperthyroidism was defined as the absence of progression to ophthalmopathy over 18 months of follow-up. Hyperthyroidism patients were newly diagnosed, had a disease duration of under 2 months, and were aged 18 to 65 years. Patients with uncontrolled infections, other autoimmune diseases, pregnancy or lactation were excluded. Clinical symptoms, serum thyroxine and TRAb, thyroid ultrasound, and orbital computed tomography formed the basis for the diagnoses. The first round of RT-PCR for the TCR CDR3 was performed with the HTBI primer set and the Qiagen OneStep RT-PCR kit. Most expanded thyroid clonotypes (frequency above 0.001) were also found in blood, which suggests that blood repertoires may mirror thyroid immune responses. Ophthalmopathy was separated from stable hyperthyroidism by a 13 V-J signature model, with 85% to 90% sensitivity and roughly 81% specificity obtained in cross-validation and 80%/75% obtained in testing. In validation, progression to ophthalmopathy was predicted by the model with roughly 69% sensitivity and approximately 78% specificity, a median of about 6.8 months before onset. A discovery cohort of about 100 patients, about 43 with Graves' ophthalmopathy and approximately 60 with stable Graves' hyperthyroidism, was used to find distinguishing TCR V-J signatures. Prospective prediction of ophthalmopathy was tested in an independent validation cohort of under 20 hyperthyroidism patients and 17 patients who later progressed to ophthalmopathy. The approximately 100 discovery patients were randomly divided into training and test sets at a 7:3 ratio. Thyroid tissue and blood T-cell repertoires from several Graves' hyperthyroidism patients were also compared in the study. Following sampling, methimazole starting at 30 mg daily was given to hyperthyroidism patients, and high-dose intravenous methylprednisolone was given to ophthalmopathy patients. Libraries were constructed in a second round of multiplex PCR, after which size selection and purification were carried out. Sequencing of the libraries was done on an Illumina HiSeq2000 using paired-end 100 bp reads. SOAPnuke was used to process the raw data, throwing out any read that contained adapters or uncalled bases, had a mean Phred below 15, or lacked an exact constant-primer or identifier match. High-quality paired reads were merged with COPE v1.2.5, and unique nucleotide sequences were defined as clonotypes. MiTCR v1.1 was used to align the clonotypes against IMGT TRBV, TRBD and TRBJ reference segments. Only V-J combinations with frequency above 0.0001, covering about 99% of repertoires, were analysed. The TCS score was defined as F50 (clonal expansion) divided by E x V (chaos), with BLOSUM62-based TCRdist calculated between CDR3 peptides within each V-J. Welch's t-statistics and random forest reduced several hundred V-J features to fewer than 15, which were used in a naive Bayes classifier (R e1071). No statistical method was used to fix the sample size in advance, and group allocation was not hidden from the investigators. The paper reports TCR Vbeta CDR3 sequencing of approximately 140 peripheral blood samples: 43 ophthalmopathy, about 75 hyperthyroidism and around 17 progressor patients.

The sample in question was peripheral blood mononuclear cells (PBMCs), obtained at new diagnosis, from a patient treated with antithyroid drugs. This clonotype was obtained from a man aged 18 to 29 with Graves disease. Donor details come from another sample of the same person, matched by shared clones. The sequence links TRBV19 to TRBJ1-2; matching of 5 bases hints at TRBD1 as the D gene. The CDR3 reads CASSIVAGDYGYTF. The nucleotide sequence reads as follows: TGTGCCAGTAGTATAGTGGCGGGGGACTATGGCTACACCTTC.